Below, one T cell receptor beta chain is given with its context. Its target is not known. V was trimmed by 1 base and J by 0 bases, leaving 16 bases between them. The CDR3 has 18 residues. Germline CDR1 and CDR2: GTSNPN and SVGIG (reference sequence). These data are taken from a study of T cell responses to AZD1222 COVID-19 vaccine. Study results and caveats: CD4 TCRs associated with vaccination spanned spike, dominating at 160-218 and 743-854. Most donors were white British, females outnumbered males, and clonal diversity was possibly underestimated.

The table came from immunoSEQ multiplex PCR; TCRdb's copy has only in-frame clones and leaves some out. Of over 65,000 clones listed, 90% are singletons. V usage is TRBV30 and J usage is TRBJ2-6, with D possibly being TRBD2 (6 bases). Sequenced material: peripheral blood, taken on day 0 of AZD1222 vaccination. This receptor was identified in an adult in good health. The CDR3 DNA sequence: TGTGCCTGGAGTGCTATGGGACTTCTTAACTCTGGGGCCAACGTCCTGACTTTC. Its translation is CAWSAMGLLNSGANVLTF.